This T cell receptor (beta chain) was recovered during a study of blood T cell repertoires in COVID-19 (dated by TCRdb to 2019 to 2021). Notes on the research overall: Samples covering the acute and convalescent phases of COVID-19 were provided by collaborators in the United States, Italy and Spain. The prospective study material was composed of cDNA or gDNA derived from T cells, B-cell-depleted T cells, or PBMCs. Deeply sampled blood TCRbeta repertoires from subjects exposed to, actively infected with, or recovered from COVID-19 were included in the dataset. A freely available public database, intended as a resource for researchers studying the immune response to SARS-CoV-2, is where the repertoires were released. The samples were drawn from the first 160 participants of the ongoing ImmuneRACE study and from roughly 1,300 subjects provided by 6 global collaborators. The sample metadata nearly always contained a de-identified subject ID, COVID-19 status, age in years and sex. Where available, HLA class I and class II types were obtained from metadata supplied by the sample provider rather than from assay-based typing.

Participants in the prospective study were enrolled through a virtual design, were aged roughly 18 to 90 years, and lived in 24 United States geographic areas. In the prospective study, participants were assigned to cohorts based on the clinical history participants reported in a screening survey and a study questionnaire. Exposed participants were defined as having been in contact with someone with a PCR-confirmed or clinician-diagnosed COVID-19 case within 2 weeks of study entry. In the prospective study, whole blood, serum and a nasopharyngeal or oropharyngeal swab were collected from each participant by mobile phlebotomists. Prospective study participants could optionally give additional blood draws and questionnaires over an approximately 2-month period. Before DNA extraction, prospective study blood samples were shipped either frozen or at room temperature. The CDR3 has 13 amino acids, counting the end cysteine and phenylalanine. Only the CDR3 DNA is retained, 39 bases long and in frame from the first base. From a lookup of the germline V gene (reference sequence), CDR1 and CDR2 are SGHKS and YYEKEE. The V and J ends are trimmed by 4 bases and 4 bases, leaving 9 bases between them.

TCRbeta CDR3 regions were amplified from genomic DNA by means of the immunoSEQ Assay, a bias-controlled multiplex PCR. The authors processed their data as follows. The number of nucleated cells in each sample was estimated from the amplification of reference gene primers within the assay. To quantify the absolute abundance of each unique TCRbeta CDR3 rearrangement, sequence reads were collapsed and filtered. For each sample, productive Simpson clonality was calculated as the square root of Simpson's diversity index across productive rearrangements. TCRdb took over this immuneACCESS table, retaining in-frame rearrangements with V and J assigned. Such tables are incomplete; in checked studies, under half of the missing clones stem from an unresolved V gene, and the remainder is unexplained. The V and J calls and clone size are taken from that table; D and trimming were inferred from the DNA. The sample includes around 250,000 clones, with roughly 80% observed a single time. Of the sample, over 4% falls within the top ten clones.

In regard to this clone: No cognate antigen has been identified for it. The record has no base qualities; no much larger clone is one base away.

The research as a whole found: Clinical and demographic metadata were provided uncurated, with the amount varying by source and participant.

This clonotype originated in a man in his forties who had been exposed to COVID-19. Sequencing was performed on PBMCs or T cells enriched from blood (not recorded which). Recombination linked TRBV5-5 to TRBJ1-5; there is no confident call for the D gene. The CDR3 protein sequence reads: CASSPRLNQPQHF. The sequenced DNA is TGTGCCAGCAGCCCCCGCCTAAATCAGCCCCAGCATTTT.